The 21 T cell receptor beta chains below were found in one sample sequenced in a study of T cell changes during pregnancy in multiple sclerosis. Produced via immunoSEQ multiplex PCR; TCRdb's table is partial and in-frame only. Of tens of thousands of clones listed, around 93% are singletons. The sample was CD4+ T cells from peripheral blood mononuclear cells, taken in the third trimester of pregnancy. The receptors originated from a female donor with multiple sclerosis, enrolled in a pregnancy study.

V usage is TRBV20-1 and J usage is TRBJ2-1; D uncertain. Germline-derived CDR1 and CDR2 are DFQATT and SNEGSKA (reference sequence). The length of the CDR3 is 10 residues. The V gene lost 6 bases and the J gene lost 9 bases, with 9 bases spanning the gap. CDR3: CSATSGEQFF. The CDR3 DNA reads as TGCAGTGCAACCTCAGGTGAGCAGTTCTTC.

In DNA, the CDR3 is TGTGCCAGCACTGAGACTTTAAACATTCAGTACTTC. Protein product: CASTETLNIQYF. The gene calls are TRBV2 and TRBJ2-4; D is uncertain. The length of the CDR3 is 12 residues. In germline, CDR1 is SNHLY, CDR2 FYNNEI. Trimming removed 7 bases at V and 6 bases at J, with 10 bases between. Together with reference TRBV2 and TRBJ2-4, the CDR3 gives the full variable domain: EPEVTQTPSHQVTQMGQEVILRCVPISNHLYFYWYRQILGQKVEFLVSFYNNEISEKSEIFDDQFSVERPDGSNFTLKIRSTKLEDSAMYFCASTETLNIQYFGAGTRLSVL.

This clone occurred once. The V call is TRBV28, the J call TRBJ1-5; 7 bases match TRBD1. Germline lookup yields CDR1 MDHEN and CDR2 SYDVKM. The CDR3 totals 15 residues. With 3 bases clipped from V and 1 base from J, the junction kept 3 bases outside the gene matches. DNA of the CDR3: TGTGCCAGCAGTTTCTTACAGGGGAGCAATCAGCCCCAGCATTTT. It encodes CASSFLQGSNQPQHF.

In this sample, this clone turned up once. V is TRBV28 and J is TRBJ1-4, with 7 positions matching TRBD1. Germline values: CDR1 MDHEN, CDR2 SYDVKM. V dropped 3 bases and J dropped 1; count of bases not matched to a gene: 5. The CDR3 covers 16 residues. The CDR3 nucleotides are TGTGCCAGCAGTTTCCCTCGACAGGGAACTAATGAAAAACTGTTTTTT. Its translation is CASSFPRQGTNEKLFF.

J is TRBJ2-1 and V is TRBV11-3; 10 nucleotides align to TRBD1. Per the germline V gene, CDR1 is SGHNT and CDR2 is YENEEA. The V gene end was trimmed by 5 bases and the J gene end by 6 bases; junction bases not matched to a gene: 1. The CDR3 loop spans 13 amino acids. CDR3 region: CASSRTGGNEQFF. CDR3 DNA: TGTGCCAGCAGCCGGACAGGGGGCAATGAGCAGTTCTTC.

This clone has more than one count but fewer than ten. The chain recombines TRBV10-3 with TRBJ2-3; 7 bases map to TRBD2. The CDR3 extends over 15 amino acids. Germline V gene sequence: CDR1 ENHRY, CDR2 SYGVKD. The J segment lost 3 bases and the V segment lost 4 bases, leaving 7 bases of the junction unmatched. The chain's CDR3 is CAISGNFGGTDTQYF. CDR3 in DNA: TGTGCCATCAGTGGAAATTTCGGGGGGACAGATACGCAGTATTTT.

The count of this clone is one. This chain links TRBV10-3 with TRBJ2-5; tentative D call: TRBD1 (5 bases). The CDR3 is 14 residues long. V was pared by 2 bases and J by 3 bases, with 10 bases between. Per germline, CDR1 ENHRY and CDR2 SYGVKD. The CDR3 nucleotides are TGTGCCATCAGTGAGGGGGCAGGGAAAGAGACCCAGTACTTC. It encodes CAISEGAGKETQYF.

The chain recombines TRBV2 with TRBJ1-1; D is unresolved. This CDR3 contains 11 residues. The V end lost 4 bases, the J end lost 5 bases, and 5 bases lay between the germline ends. The germline CDR1 and CDR2 sequences are SNHLY and FYNNEI. The CDR3 nucleotides are TGTGCCAGCAGTGCCCGGACTGAAGCTTTCTTT. Protein product: CASSARTEAFF.

J is TRBJ2-5 and V is TRBV5-1, with D possibly matching TRBD1 (6 bases). The CDR3 runs to 12 residues. The ends were cut back, 4 bases at V and 4 bases at J, with 8 bases in the middle. Germline CDR1 SGHRS, CDR2 YFSETQ. CDR3 in amino acids: CASSLRGETQYF. CDR3 DNA sequence: TGCGCCAGCAGCCTCAGGGGAGAGACCCAGTACTTC. The full variable domain, with the rest looked up from reference TRBV5-1 and TRBJ2-5, is KAGVTQTPRYLIKTRGQQVTLSCSPISGHRSVSWYQQTPGQGLQFLFEYFSETQRNKGNFPGRFSGRQFSNSRSEMNVSTLELGDSALYLCASSLRGETQYFGPGTRLLVL.

This rearrangement joins TRBV12-5 to TRBJ1-2; possible D gene TRBD1, 6 bases. The length of the CDR3 is 14 residues. Trimming pared 6 bases from V and 5 bases from J, leaving 16 bases between. Germline lookup yields CDR1 LGHNT and CDR2 FRNRAP. This chain's CDR3 is CASGLVGGAYGYTF. The CDR3 region has the DNA TGTGCTAGTGGCCTCGTCGGGGGGGCGTATGGCTACACCTTC.

The chain is built from TRBV7-7 and TRBJ2-7; TRBD2 matches 8 bases. Looked up from germline, CDR1 is SSHAT and CDR2 is FNYEAQ (reference sequence). This CDR3 contains 19 residues. The V and J ends lost 5 bases and 2 bases, in that order; junction bases with no gene match: 20. Here the CDR3 reads CASSRNPPSGSSEAYEQYF. DNA for the CDR3: TGTGCCAGCAGCCGGAACCCCCCCAGCGGGAGTTCCGAGGCCTACGAGCAGTACTTC.

The genes are TRBV9 and TRBJ2-5; TRBD2 is a possible D gene (6 bases). CDR3 length equals 12 residues. Per germline, CDR1 SGDLS and CDR2 YYNGEE. V was shortened by 5 bases and J by 13 bases, with 18 bases between the two germline ends. The CDR3 DNA sequence: TGTGCCAGCAGTAACGGCGCGGGACGGATGTACTTC. Protein: CASSNGAGRMYF. Supplemented by reference TRBV9 and TRBJ2-5, the full variable domain reads DSGVTQTPKHLITATGQRVTLRCSPRSGDLSVYWYQQSLDQGLQFLIQYYNGEERAKGNILERFSAQQFPDLHSELNLSSLELGDSALYFCASSNGAGRMYFGPGTRLLVL.

J is TRBJ1-1 and V is TRBV30, with TRBD1 as a possible D gene (6 bases). Germline values: CDR1 GTSNPN, CDR2 SVGIG (reference sequence). V was shortened by 0 bases and J by 5 bases, with 19 bases between the two germline ends. The CDR3 is made up of 16 amino acids. CDR3 sequence: CAWSVPGGLVTTEAFF. In DNA form, the CDR3 reads TGTGCCTGGAGTGTACCCGGGGGGCTAGTCACGACTGAAGCTTTCTTT.

This clone was recorded a few times. The chain combines TRBV6-6 with TRBJ1-5; TRBD1 is a possible D gene (6 bases). CDR3 length: 14 amino acids. V lost 6 bases to trimming and J lost 3 bases, with 12 bases between them. Germline CDR1 and CDR2: MNHNY and SVGAGI (reference sequence). CDR3 DNA sequence: TGTGCCAGCAGGGGCGGACAGCTCAATCAGCCCCAGCATTTT. It yields the protein CASRGGQLNQPQHF.

The rearrangement joins TRBV20-1 to TRBJ2-5; D gene uncertain. Germline assignment: CDR1 DFQATT and CDR2 SNEGSKA (reference sequence). The V gene lost 3 bases and the J gene lost 3 bases, with 5 bases spanning the gap. There are 11 residues in the CDR3. The CDR3: CSASLEETQYF. In DNA, the CDR3 is TGCAGTGCTAGCCTAGAAGAGACCCAGTACTTC.

This clone was seen just once. The J gene is TRBJ2-3, the V gene TRBV5-1, with 9 bases identical to TRBD1. V trimming: 2 bases; J trimming: 12 bases; junction bases outside the gene matches: 4. CDR3 length: 12 amino acids. From germline, CDR1 is SGHRS and CDR2 YFSETQ. CDR3 nucleotide sequence: TGCGCCAGCAGCTTAAAGGGACAGGGTCAGTATTTT. Its translation is CASSLKGQGQYF.

This chain joins TRBV4-3 and TRBJ1-2; 8 bases map to TRBD1. This CDR3 is built from 14 residues. Germline V lookup: CDR1 LGHNA, CDR2 YSLEER. V lost 5 bases, J lost 5 bases, and 7 bases stayed unmatched. For the CDR3, the DNA is TGCGCCAGCAGCACTCGGACAGGGCCTTATGGCTACACCTTC. The encoded protein is CASSTRTGPYGYTF.

The gene calls are TRBV7-2 and TRBJ1-4, with D perhaps TRBD1 (5 bases). The CDR3 extends over 15 amino acids. Germline CDR1 SGHTA, CDR2 FQGNSA. V shed 1 base and J shed 7 bases, with 13 bases lying between them. CDR3 sequence (DNA): TGTGCCAGCAGCTTAGGATGGGGGGAGGGTGAAAAACTGTTTTTT. The encoded protein is CASSLGWGEGEKLFF.

The chain uses TRBV7-9 and TRBJ2-7; TRBD2 aligns across 10 bases. V gave up 6 bases and J gave up 5 bases; unmatched junction bases: 7. Germline CDR1 reads SEHNR; CDR2 reads FQNEAQ (reference sequence). There are 14 residues in the CDR3. In DNA form, the CDR3 reads TGTGCCAGCAGTCTGGCTAGCGGGAGCCACGAGCAGTACTTC. It specifies CASSLASGSHEQYF.

In this sample, this clone turned up once. The chain combines TRBV18 with TRBJ2-3; D may be TRBD1 (5 bases). The CDR3 runs 14 residues. V was cut by 6 bases and J by 4 bases, with 14 bases left in between. CDR1 KGHSH and CDR2 LQKENI come from the germline V gene. This CDR3 reads CASSLGHAADTQYF. In DNA, the CDR3 is TGTGCCAGCTCGTTAGGACATGCAGCAGATACGCAGTATTTT.

This clone was seen a single time. The gene calls are TRBV5-8 and TRBJ1-4; the D is unclear. The CDR3 contains 16 residues. Looked up from germline, CDR1 is SGHTS and CDR2 is YDEGEE. V lost 3 bases and J lost 3, with 15 bases in between. The CDR3 region has the DNA TGTGCCAGCAGCTCCCCTTGGAGGCAGTCTAATGAAAAACTGTTTTTT. It translates to CASSSPWRQSNEKLFF.